A selection of T cell receptor beta chains follows, all from one sample in a study of cytotoxic CD8 clonotypes in ibrutinib-treated CLL. Using immunoSEQ multiplex PCR, the repertoire was profiled, and TCRdb retains in-frame clones only, with some absent. This sample yields more than 15,000 clones, of which roughly three fifths are seen a single time; roughly 27% belongs to the top ten. The sample was PBMCs, taken after 12 months of ibrutinib treatment. The receptors derive from a human donor with chronic lymphocytic leukemia. CDR3s include the opening cysteine and the closing phenylalanine or tryptophan. The D gene is left open where the match is weak. Clone size appears in some rows only: once, few, many, or a class for an expanded clone.

J,size,D,V,CDR3,DNA
TRBJ2-7,NA,TRBD1,TRBV15,CATSRAGQGINEQYF,TGTGCCACCAGCAGAGCCGGACAGGGTATTAACGAGCAGTACTTC
TRBJ2-3,NA,NA,TRBV5-1,CASRLDTDTQYF,TGCGCCAGCAGACTAGACACAGATACGCAGTATTTT
TRBJ2-2,NA,NA,TRBV7-9,CASSLTRDYTGELFF,TGTGCCAGCAGCTTAACAAGAGACTACACCGGGGAGCTGTTTTTT
TRBJ2-3,NA,NA,TRBV1,CTSSQELLSGRASHTQYF,TGCACCAGCAGCCAAGAGCTCCTTAGCGGGAGGGCCTCCCATACGCAGTATTTT
TRBJ2-2,NA,NA,TRBV11-2,CASSSIGPGELFF,TGTGCCAGCAGCTCCATAGGTCCCGGGGAGCTGTTTTTT
TRBJ2-2,few,TRBD2,TRBV11-2,CASTPPAGGPGGELFF,TGTGCCAGCACCCCCCCGGCGGGAGGGCCGGGCGGGGAGCTGTTTTTT
TRBJ1-2,NA,NA,TRBV19,CASSIVAARHYGYTF,TGTGCCAGTAGTATAGTGGCAGCTAGACATTATGGCTACACCTTC
TRBJ2-5,NA,NA,TRBV28,CASSRGQPGETQYF,TGTGCCAGCAGTAGGGGCCAACCAGGGGAGACCCAGTACTTC
TRBJ2-7,NA,NA,TRBV7-9,CASHKSDTPYEQYF,TGTGCCAGCCATAAATCAGACACCCCCTACGAGCAGTACTTC
TRBJ2-2,NA,TRBD1,TRBV28,CASSRPGQGDTGELFF,TGTGCCAGCAGCCGACCGGGACAGGGGGACACCGGGGAGCTGTTTTTT
TRBJ1-5,NA,NA,TRBV19,CASSTQGRSNQPQHF,TGTGCCAGTAGTACACAGGGAAGGAGCAATCAGCCCCAGCATTTT
TRBJ2-5,NA,TRBD2,TRBV6-1,CASSEASPGLAGYQETQYF,TGTGCCAGCAGTGAAGCGTCGCCGGGACTAGCGGGGTACCAAGAGACCCAGTACTTC
TRBJ2-7,NA,NA,TRBV6-4,CASSALAIPIPNEQYF,TGTGCCAGCAGTGCTCTTGCAATCCCAATCCCCAACGAGCAGTACTTC
TRBJ2-1,few,TRBD2,TRBV9,CASSILAGEGEQFF,TGTGCCAGCAGCATACTAGCGGGAGAGGGTGAGCAGTTCTTC
TRBJ2-1,NA,TRBD1,TRBV6-5,CASSTTGQGSNEQFF,TGTGCCAGCAGTACCACGGGACAGGGTAGTAATGAGCAGTTCTTC
TRBJ2-1,NA,TRBD2,TRBV27,CARLGLAGVYEQFF,TGTGCCAGGCTTGGGCTAGCGGGAGTGTATGAGCAGTTCTTC
TRBJ2-2,once,TRBD2,TRBV10-3,CAISSLAGDTGELFF,TGTGCCATCAGTAGTCTAGCGGGCGACACCGGGGAGCTGTTTTTT
TRBJ2-5,NA,NA,TRBV28,CASSLPGARRLETQYF,TGTGCCAGCAGTCTACCGGGCGCTCGGAGGTTAGAGACCCAGTACTTC
TRBJ1-1,few,NA,TRBV28,CASSSPQVGGTEAFF,TGTGCCAGCAGTTCCCCTCAGGTAGGGGGAACTGAAGCTTTCTTT
TRBJ1-1,NA,TRBD1,TRBV5-4,CASSLDRGGTEAFF,TGTGCCAGCAGCCTCGACAGGGGAGGGACTGAAGCTTTCTTT
TRBJ2-2,NA,NA,TRBV28,CASSLPRTVLTGELFF,TGTGCCAGCAGCCTTCCTCGGACAGTCCTCACCGGGGAGCTGTTTTTT
TRBJ2-5,NA,TRBD2,TRBV14,CASSTLEGMIAGLQETQYF,TGTGCCAGCAGCACCCTGGAAGGGATGATAGCGGGGCTACAAGAGACCCAGTACTTC
TRBJ2-7,NA,NA,TRBV9,CASSVGVTFYEQYF,TGTGCCAGCAGCGTAGGTGTGACCTTCTACGAGCAGTACTTC
TRBJ2-3,few,NA,TRBV11-2,CASSLELADTQYF,TGTGCCAGCAGCTTAGAATTGGCAGATACGCAGTATTTT
TRBJ2-1,NA,NA,TRBV18,CASSPPHTGAYNEQFF,TGTGCCAGCTCACCACCGCACACCGGGGCGTACAATGAGCAGTTCTTC
TRBJ1-5,NA,NA,TRBV19,CASSISIPTTDSNQPQHF,TGTGCCAGTAGCATAAGCATACCTACGACGGATAGCAATCAGCCCCAGCATTTT
TRBJ2-7,NA,TRBD2,TRBV7-9,CASTPGTSYYEQYF,TGTGCCAGCACCCCCGGGACTAGCTACTACGAGCAGTACTTC
TRBJ2-1,NA,NA,TRBV18,CANSFSGGADEQFF,TGTGCCAACTCGTTTTCAGGAGGAGCCGATGAGCAGTTCTTC
TRBJ1-5,NA,NA,TRBV2,CASRQPQHF,TGTGCCAGCAGGCAGCCCCAGCATTTT
TRBJ1-1,NA,NA,TRBV2,CASSEGEAFF,TGTGCCAGCAGTGAGGGGGAAGCTTTCTTT
TRBJ2-3,NA,NA,TRBV29-1,CSVGDSLTDTQYF,TGCAGCGTTGGGGACTCACTCACAGATACGCAGTATTTT
TRBJ2-7,NA,NA,TRBV28,CASSLSHGPSEQYF,TGTGCCAGCAGTTTATCCCATGGCCCCTCCGAGCAGTACTTC
TRBJ2-3,NA,NA,TRBV29-1,CSVVGGVLDTQYF,TGCAGCGTTGTAGGAGGAGTTCTCGATACGCAGTATTTT
TRBJ2-5,NA,NA,TRBV11-2,CASSPPPISETQYF,TGTGCCAGCAGCCCCCCTCCAATATCAGAGACCCAGTACTTC
TRBJ2-7,NA,TRBD1,TRBV7-9,CASSLAGTGSYEQYF,TGTGCCAGCAGCTTAGCCGGGACAGGATCCTACGAGCAGTACTTC
TRBJ1-1,NA,NA,TRBV9,CASSPWTENTEAFF,TGTGCCAGCAGCCCTTGGACAGAGAACACTGAAGCTTTCTTT
TRBJ2-3,NA,NA,TRBV12-5,CASGGWRFPDTQYF,TGTGCTAGTGGGGGTTGGAGGTTCCCAGATACGCAGTATTTT
TRBJ2-6,NA,NA,TRBV19,CATSKGGSSSGANVLTF,TGTGCCACCTCAAAGGGGGGATCCAGCTCTGGGGCCAACGTCCTGACTTTC
TRBJ2-1,NA,NA,TRBV5-1,CASSYGPTGNEQFF,TGCGCCAGCAGTTACGGACCAACGGGCAATGAGCAGTTCTTC
TRBJ2-7,NA,TRBD1,TRBV5-1,CASSIGQADSSYEQYF,TGCGCCAGCAGCATCGGACAGGCCGACAGCTCCTACGAGCAGTACTTC
TRBJ2-5,NA,NA,TRBV5-6,CASSLGQLSPQYF,TGTGCCAGCAGCTTGGGACAGCTCTCGCCCCAGTACTTC
TRBJ1-1,few,TRBD1,TRBV6-5,CASRLRSGTGEAFF,TGTGCCAGCAGACTCCGTTCCGGGACAGGAGAAGCTTTCTTT
TRBJ2-7,NA,NA,TRBV11-2,CASSKLEGEQYF,TGTGCCAGCAGCAAACTAGAGGGCGAGCAGTACTTC
TRBJ2-5,NA,NA,TRBV30,CAWRAVGVQETQYF,TGTGCCTGGAGGGCCGTAGGGGTCCAAGAGACCCAGTACTTC
TRBJ1-3,NA,TRBD1,TRBV7-9,CASSPGQGYNTIYF,TGTGCCAGCAGCCCCGGACAGGGTTACAACACCATATATTTT
TRBJ1-3,once,NA,TRBV10-1,CASSESGSPGNTIYF,TGCGCCAGCAGTGAGTCTGGCAGCCCGGGAAACACCATATATTTT
TRBJ1-4,few,NA,TRBV6-6,CASTGWTNEKLFF,TGTGCCAGCACGGGGTGGACTAATGAAAAACTGTTTTTT
TRBJ2-3,NA,TRBD2,TRBV7-3,CASSLIGLAGEGADTQYF,TGTGCCAGCAGCTTAATAGGTTTAGCGGGAGAAGGGGCAGATACGCAGTATTTT
TRBJ2-7,NA,TRBD2,TRBV28,CASRPSGIYEQYF,TGTGCCAGCAGACCAAGCGGGATCTACGAGCAGTACTTC
TRBJ2-2,NA,NA,TRBV19,CASSRAPGNTGELFF,TGTGCCAGTAGTCGCGCCCCCGGGAACACCGGGGAGCTGTTTTTT
TRBJ2-1,NA,TRBD2,TRBV9,CASSPGGLAGGSYNEQFF,TGTGCCAGCAGCCCTGGGGGCCTAGCGGGAGGCTCCTACAATGAGCAGTTCTTC
TRBJ2-2,NA,TRBD2,TRBV2,CASSVQREYGELFF,TGTGCCAGCAGTGTCCAGCGGGAGTACGGGGAGCTGTTTTTT
TRBJ2-5,NA,TRBD2,TRBV6-1,CASSAGGGLAGDQETQYF,TGTGCCAGCAGTGCGGGGGGGGGACTAGCGGGAGACCAAGAGACCCAGTACTTC
TRBJ2-7,NA,TRBD2,TRBV30,CAWKTSESSYEQYF,TGTGCCTGGAAAACTAGCGAGAGCTCCTACGAGCAGTACTTC